This passage covers 17 T cell receptor beta chains from one sample sequenced in a study of blood T cell repertoires in COVID-19. Only in-frame clones appear in the TCRdb table, and some are missing; sequencing was by immunoSEQ multiplex PCR. The data show about 70,000 clones, more than 70% seen once. The specimen was peripheral blood. These receptors originate from a woman aged 55-70 years with acute or convalescent COVID-19.

This chain uses TRBV11-2 with TRBJ2-1; maybe TRBD2 (6 bases). Germline loops: CDR1 SGHAT, CDR2 FQNNGV. The CDR3 runs to 13 residues. The V end lost 4 bases, the J end lost 12 bases, and 16 bases lay between the germline ends. CDR3 loop: CASSSDRDSGQFF. The CDR3 DNA reads TGTGCCAGCAGCTCGGATCGGGACTCGGGGCAGTTCTTC.

This clone has only a few counts. The genes are TRBV4-3 and TRBJ2-5, with a tentative D call TRBD2 (6 bases). The CDR3 is made up of 17 amino acids. Germline V lookup: CDR1 LGHNA, CDR2 YSLEER. V lost 1 base, J lost 2 bases, and 17 bases lay in between. The CDR3 is CASSQGASIAEQETQYF. CDR3 coding DNA: TGCGCCAGCAGCCAAGGTGCGTCCATAGCGGAACAAGAGACCCAGTACTTC.

The chain has TRBV5-5 and TRBJ1-6; 7 nucleotides align to TRBD1. The J segment lost 0 bases and the V segment lost 4 bases, leaving 10 bases of the junction unmatched. Germline V gene sequence: CDR1 SGHKS, CDR2 YYEKEE (reference sequence). The CDR3 consists of 18 residues. CDR3 sequence reads: CASSPVWDRISYNSPLHF. The CDR3, as DNA: TGTGCCAGCAGCCCGGTTTGGGACAGAATCTCCTATAATTCACCCCTCCACTTT. Combining the CDR3 with reference TRBV5-5 and TRBJ1-6 gives the whole variable domain DAGVTQSPTHLIKTRGQQVTLRCSPISGHKSVSWYQQVLGQGPQFIFQYYEKEERGRGNFPDRFSARQFPNYSSELNVNALLLGDSALYLCASSPVWDRISYNSPLHFGNGTRLTVT.

The chain links TRBV5-1 to TRBJ2-7; 7 bases map to TRBD1. The germline V gene has CDR1 SGHRS and CDR2 YFSETQ. Losses at the gene ends were 3 bases for V and 4 bases for J; bases not matched to a gene: 10. The CDR3 contains 15 residues. CDR3 sequence: CASSSSGQFAYEQYF. CDR3 in DNA: TGCGCCAGCAGCTCCTCGGGACAGTTTGCGTACGAGCAGTACTTC.

This clone turned up a few times. This chain uses TRBV2 with TRBJ1-2; 9 bases agree with TRBD1. Losses at the gene ends were 5 bases for V and 6 bases for J; bases not matched to a gene: 7. The CDR3 is 14 amino acids. The germline gives CDR1 SNHLY, CDR2 FYNNEI. The CDR3 region has the DNA TGTGCCAGCAGTCCACAGGGGGCAAGGGATGGCTACACCTTC. This codes for CASSPQGARDGYTF.

The chain uses TRBV19 and TRBJ2-7, with 10 bases matching TRBD1. The CDR3 is 14 amino acids. V was clipped by 6 bases and J by 2 bases; unmatched bases: 4. Germline CDR1 reads LNHDA; CDR2 reads SQIVND (reference sequence). CDR3 DNA sequence: TGTGCCAGTAGCCGGGACAGGGGCACCTACGAGCAGTACTTC. Protein product: CASSRDRGTYEQYF. The variable domain in full, completed from reference TRBV19 and TRBJ2-7, reads DGGITQSPKYLFRKEGQNVTLSCEQNLNHDAMYWYRQDPGQGLRLIYYSQIVNDFQKGDIAEGYSVSREKKESFPLTVTSAQKNPTAFYLCASSRDRGTYEQYFGPGTRLTVT.

The chain links TRBV6-5 to TRBJ1-2; TRBD1 might be the D (6 bases). The CDR3 covers 15 residues. V was shortened by 4 bases and J by 8 bases, with 20 bases between the two germline ends. CDR1 is MNHEY and CDR2 is SVGAGI in the germline V gene. This chain's CDR3 is CASSSNFDRPGGYTF. The CDR3 bases are TGTGCCAGCAGTTCAAACTTCGACAGGCCGGGGGGCTACACCTTC.

J is TRBJ2-5 and V is TRBV10-3, with D hard to call. The CDR3 spans 14 residues. Trimming removed 0 bases from V and 2 bases from J, with 7 bases in between. CDR1 is ENHRY and CDR2 is SYGVKD in the germline V gene. This chain's CDR3 is CAISESTGQETQYF. Here the CDR3 DNA reads TGTGCCATCAGTGAGTCAACCGGGCAAGAGACCCAGTACTTC.

This clone was recorded once. The chain carries TRBV11-2 and TRBJ1-2, with 11 bases identical to TRBD1. Germline V gene sequence: CDR1 SGHAT, CDR2 FQNNGV. The CDR3 extends over 14 amino acids. The V and J ends lost 5 bases and 8 bases, in that order; junction bases with no gene match: 7. CDR3 bases: TGTGCCAGCAGCGCCCTGGACAGGGGGCTCGGCTACACCTTC. This codes for CASSALDRGLGYTF. The variable domain in full, completed from reference TRBV11-2 and TRBJ1-2, reads EAGVAQSPRYKIIEKRQSVAFWCNPISGHATLYWYQQILGQGPKLLIQFQNNGVVDDSQLPKDRFSAERLKGVDSTLKIQPAKLEDSAVYLCASSALDRGLGYTFGSGTRLTVV.

The J gene is TRBJ2-2, the V gene TRBV11-1; D is uncertain. Trimming cost V 5 bases and J 7 bases, with 14 bases left between them. Germline-derived CDR1 and CDR2 are SGHAT and FQDESV (reference sequence). CDR3 length equals 14 residues. As DNA, the CDR3 is TGTGCCAGCAGCACCAAGACACTTCGCGGGGAGCTGTTTTTT. Encoded protein: CASSTKTLRGELFF.

The chain is built from TRBV6-5 and TRBJ1-2; 9 bases map to TRBD1. CDR1 MNHEY and CDR2 SVGAGI come from the germline V gene. The CDR3 extends over 15 amino acids. J lost 6 bases, V lost 1 base, and 6 bases had no gene match. CDR3 DNA: TGTGCCAGCAGTTACTTACAGGGGGCGCTTGATGGCTACACCTTC. Residues: CASSYLQGALDGYTF.

The rearrangement joins TRBV30 to TRBJ2-2, with 9 bases matching TRBD1. Germline V gives CDR1 GTSNPN, CDR2 SVGIG (reference sequence). This CDR3 is built from 16 residues. Trimming at V came to 6 bases and at J to 6 bases, leaving 14 bases not matched to a gene. The CDR3 bases are TGTGCCTGCTCCGGGACAGGGATTGGTCGGTCCGGGGAGCTGTTTTTT. Amino acids: CACSGTGIGRSGELFF. The full variable domain, its missing parts supplied by reference TRBV30 and TRBJ2-2, is SQTIHQWPATLVQPVGSPLSLECTVEGTSNPNLYWYRQAAGRGLQLLFYSVGIGQISSEVPQNLSASRPQDRQFILSSKKLLLSDSGFYLCACSGTGIGRSGELFFGEGSRLTVL.

In DNA form, the CDR3 reads TGTGCCATCAGCCCGGGGACAGACTACGAGCAGTACTTC. Protein product: CAISPGTDYEQYF. V and J are TRBV10-3 and TRBJ2-7, with 7 nucleotides matching TRBD1. Germline-derived CDR1 and CDR2 are ENHRY and SYGVKD. This CDR3 region has 13 residues. The junction had 5 bases not matched to a gene; V was cut back by 6 bases and J by 3 bases.

The V gene is TRBV27, the J gene TRBJ1-5; the D gene is possibly TRBD1 (5 bases). Trimming removed 5 bases from V and 2 bases from J, with 13 bases in between. Germline V gives CDR1 MNHEY, CDR2 SMNVEV (reference sequence). The CDR3 length is 15 residues. This chain's CDR3 is CASSMGLSGNQPQHF. Written as DNA, the CDR3 is TGTGCCAGCAGTATGGGACTTTCAGGCAATCAGCCCCAGCATTTT.

This clone has more than one count but fewer than ten. V usage is TRBV3-1 (or the pseudogene TRBV3-2) and J usage is TRBJ1-2; TRBD1 is a possible D gene (6 bases). Per the germline V gene, CDR1 is LGHDT and CDR2 is YNNKEL (reference sequence). V was shortened by 4 bases and J by 8 bases, with 17 bases between the two germline ends. The CDR3 length is 14 residues. The DNA for the CDR3 is TGTGCCAGCAGCCGGGGGGGCTCCCCAATAGGCTACACCTTC. This gives the protein CASSRGGSPIGYTF.

This clone was seen more than once but under ten times. V and J are TRBV6-5 and TRBJ1-1; D might be TRBD1 (6 bases). Trimming stripped 5 bases from V and 1 base from J, with 11 bases between. Per germline, CDR1 MNHEY and CDR2 SVGAGI. The CDR3 length is 14 residues. CDR3 in amino acids: CASSTMTGNTEAFF. CDR3 bases: TGTGCCAGCAGTACAATGACAGGGAACACTGAAGCTTTCTTT.

The chain combines TRBV7-9 with TRBJ1-1, with TRBD1 matching 8 bases. CDR1 is SEHNR and CDR2 is FQNEAQ in the germline V gene (reference sequence). With V trimmed by 4 bases and J by 8 bases, 3 bases remained unmatched. The length of the CDR3 is 12 residues. CDR3: CASSSTGAEAFF. As DNA, the CDR3 is TGTGCCAGCAGCTCGACAGGGGCCGAAGCTTTCTTT. The complete variable domain, with remaining parts taken from reference TRBV7-9 and TRBJ1-1, reads DTGVSQNPRHKITKRGQNVTFRCDPISEHNRLYWYRQTLGQGPEFLTYFQNEAQLEKSRLLSDRFSAERPKGSFSTLEIQRTEQGDSAMYLCASSSTGAEAFFGQGTRLTVV.